This entry is about one TCR beta chain. This sample stems from a study of blood T cell repertoires in COVID-19. Study in general: From the United States, Italy and Spain came samples of acute and convalescent COVID-19. In each case, the material was cDNA or gDNA derived from T cells, B-cell-depleted T cells, or PBMCs.

Authors' processing steps: Reference gene primer amplification yielded estimated nucleated cell counts. The assay was immunoSEQ multiplex PCR, and TCRdb's table has in-frame clones only and misses some. That table gives V, J and clone size, and the DNA gave D and trimming. The sample has some 150,000 clones; approximately 80% are singletons. The sequenced material came from peripheral blood. The source of this sequence is a man in his 60s with active or convalescent COVID-19.

The CDR3 DNA reads TGTGCCAGCAGTCCGACATGGACTAGCGGGAGACACGAGCAGTACTTC. Its protein is CASSPTWTSGRHEQYF. The chain links TRBV3-1 (or the pseudogene TRBV3-2) to TRBJ2-7; 13 nucleotides line up with TRBD2. Germline V gene data show CDR1 as LGHDT and CDR2 as YNNKEL (reference sequence). The J segment lost 5 bases and the V segment lost 6 bases, leaving 10 bases of the junction unmatched. This CDR3 spans 16 amino acids.